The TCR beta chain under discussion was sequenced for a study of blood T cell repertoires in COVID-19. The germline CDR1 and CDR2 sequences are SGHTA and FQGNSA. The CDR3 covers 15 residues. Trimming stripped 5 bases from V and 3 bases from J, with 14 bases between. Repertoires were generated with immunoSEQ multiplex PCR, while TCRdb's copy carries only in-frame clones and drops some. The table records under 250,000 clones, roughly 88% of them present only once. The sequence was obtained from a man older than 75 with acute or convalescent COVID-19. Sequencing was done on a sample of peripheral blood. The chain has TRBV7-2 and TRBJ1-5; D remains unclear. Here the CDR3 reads CASSPLSEVNQPQHF. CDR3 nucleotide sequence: TGTGCCAGCAGCCCTCTCTCAGAAGTCAATCAGCCCCAGCATTTT.